These 6 T cell receptor beta chains were all obtained from the same sample, sequenced in a study of post-analysis software for immune sequencing data (dated by TCRdb to between 2014 and 2017). Overall study results and their limits: Significantly higher frequencies in patients than in controls were found for five TRBV segments, including TRBV5-6, TRBV5-1 and TRBV20-1.

These receptors' targets are unknown. Library prep was done by PCR. The sample was run on an Illumina HiSeq 2500. Unique molecular identifiers were incorporated into TCR beta cDNA libraries to reduce PCR and sequencing biases. TCRdb passed the public sequencing reads through fastp at Q25 and MiXCR, retaining productive beta sequences. Each record represents a unique CDR3 protein, reported with the most common genes and DNA among its rows. Here the sample has 650,000 to 850,000 distinct CDR3 sequences; under 60% occur a single time. In total, the top ten clones hold approximately 4.4% of the sample. The sequencing input was blood. These receptors were taken from a girl aged 10-17 years with multiple sclerosis.

The chain has TRBV6-5 and TRBJ2-7, with D perhaps TRBD2 (6 bases). Germline CDR1 reads MNHEY; CDR2 reads SVGAGI. V shed 6 bases and J shed 3 bases, with 15 bases lying between them. This CDR3 has 14 residues. CDR3: CASSPTEGSYEQYF. The CDR3 nucleotides are TGTGCCAGCAGCCCAACGGAGGGGAGCTACGAGCAGTACTTC.

This clonotype occurred a few times. The rearrangement uses TRBV7-9 and TRBJ2-1; 11 nucleotides match TRBD2. With V trimmed by 4 bases and J by 8 bases, 4 bases remained unmatched. The length of the CDR3 is 14 residues. The V gene's germline CDR1 is SEHNR and CDR2 FQNEAQ (reference sequence). This chain's CDR3 is CASSYFSGRDEQFF. Written as DNA, the CDR3 is TGTGCCAGCAGCTACTTTAGCGGGAGGGATGAGCAGTTCTTC. Full variable domain (outside the CDR3, taken from reference TRBV7-9 and TRBJ2-1): DTGVSQNPRHKITKRGQNVTFRCDPISEHNRLYWYRQTLGQGPEFLTYFQNEAQLEKSRLLSDRFSAERPKGSFSTLEIQRTEQGDSAMYLCASSYFSGRDEQFFGPGTRLTVL.

CDR3 residues: CSASKQVQETQYF. DNA for the CDR3: TGCAGTGCTAGTAAACAGGTCCAAGAGACCCAGTACTTC. The gene calls are TRBV20-1 and TRBJ2-5; D is perhaps TRBD1 (5 bases). The CDR3 sequence is 13 residues long. Germline loops: CDR1 DFQATT, CDR2 SNEGSKA (reference sequence). V was trimmed by 3 bases and J by 1 base, leaving 9 bases between them.

As concerns this clonotype: The junction and the germline gene differ at one end; a read error may be behind it. The V call is TRBV7-8, the J call TRBJ1-6; TRBD1 aligns across 9 bases. CDR1 and CDR2 (germline): SGHVS, FQNEAQ. This CDR3 comprises 16 residues. CDR3 bases: TGTGCCAGCAGCTCCGAGGGGACAGGGAATAACTCACCCCTCCACTTT. Protein sequence: CASSSEGTGNNSPLHF.

The rearrangement links TRBV28 to TRBJ2-5, with D possibly being TRBD1 (5 bases). This CDR3 region has 13 residues. Germline assignment: CDR1 MDHEN and CDR2 SYDVKM. Trimming pared 3 bases from V and 10 bases from J, leaving 15 bases between. CDR3 residues: CASSFVGLRGQYF. The CDR3 DNA follows: TGTGCCAGCAGTTTTGTTGGTTTAAGGGGCCAGTACTTC.

The sample holds a few counts of this clonotype. This chain connects TRBV7-2 to TRBJ2-1; a weak D match, TRBD2 (7 bases). CDR1 is SGHTA, CDR2 FQGNSA, per germline. V lost 5 bases and J lost 1, with 15 bases in between. The CDR3 is 16 residues long. CDR3 region: CASSPGGSLSYNEQFF. CDR3 DNA: TGTGCCAGCAGCCCGGGGGGCAGCTTGTCCTACAATGAGCAGTTCTTC.